Listed here are 2 T cell receptor beta chains from one sample, sequenced in a study of blood T cell repertoires in COVID-19 (dated by TCRdb to about 2020). Receptor libraries were prepared by the immunoSEQ multiplex PCR assay. In its TCRdb copy, this immuneACCESS table keeps in-frame sequences only and misses some clones. Where compared with another copy, unresolved V genes explain less than half of these, and the others have no known cause. This sample comprises around 140,000 clones, roughly 90% of them detected only once. 2% to 2.5% of the sample rests with the top ten. Sequenced material: peripheral blood. Receptors originate from a man between 65 and 79 years old with active COVID-19.

This clone was recorded a few times. J is TRBJ2-5 and V is TRBV10-2; possible D gene TRBD2, 5 bases. The CDR3 has 13 residues. CDR1 is WSHSY and CDR2 is SAAADI in the germline V gene. V lost 6 bases to trimming and J lost 5 bases, with 13 bases between them. CDR3 amino acids: CASRGGLGETQYF. In DNA form, the CDR3 reads TGCGCCAGCAGGGGCGGACTTGGGGAGACCCAGTACTTC.

CDR3 DNA: TGCAGCGTTCCACACCTAACGGGCACTGAAGCTTTCTTT. It codes for CSVPHLTGTEAFF. The V gene is TRBV29-1, the J gene TRBJ1-1; D gene unclear. The CDR3 loop spans 13 amino acids. Germline V gives CDR1 SQVTM, CDR2 ANQGSEA. V lost 5 bases and J lost 4, with 14 bases in between.